This paragraph covers one T cell receptor (beta chain) sequence. Produced via immunoSEQ multiplex PCR; TCRdb's table is partial and in-frame only. The table lists around 79,000 clones, under 95% of them singletons, with about 10% in the top ten. This record belongs to a study of OX40 agonist ivuxolimab in advanced cancers. The CDR3 sequence is 14 residues long. Germline loops: CDR1 SGDLS, CDR2 YYNGEE. J gave up 3 bases and V 3 bases, and 5 bases lay outside the gene matches. The rearrangement uses TRBV9 and TRBJ2-7; 8 nucleotides agree with TRBD2. This specimen was CD4+ or CD8+ T cells sorted from blood, taken in a trial of the OX40 agonist ivuxolimab. The sequence came from an adult with an advanced solid tumor such as melanoma, head and neck, liver or kidney cancer. CDR3 in amino acids: CASSGAGTSYEQYF. CDR3 nucleotide sequence: TGTGCCAGCAGCGGAGCCGGGACTAGCTACGAGCAGTACTTC.